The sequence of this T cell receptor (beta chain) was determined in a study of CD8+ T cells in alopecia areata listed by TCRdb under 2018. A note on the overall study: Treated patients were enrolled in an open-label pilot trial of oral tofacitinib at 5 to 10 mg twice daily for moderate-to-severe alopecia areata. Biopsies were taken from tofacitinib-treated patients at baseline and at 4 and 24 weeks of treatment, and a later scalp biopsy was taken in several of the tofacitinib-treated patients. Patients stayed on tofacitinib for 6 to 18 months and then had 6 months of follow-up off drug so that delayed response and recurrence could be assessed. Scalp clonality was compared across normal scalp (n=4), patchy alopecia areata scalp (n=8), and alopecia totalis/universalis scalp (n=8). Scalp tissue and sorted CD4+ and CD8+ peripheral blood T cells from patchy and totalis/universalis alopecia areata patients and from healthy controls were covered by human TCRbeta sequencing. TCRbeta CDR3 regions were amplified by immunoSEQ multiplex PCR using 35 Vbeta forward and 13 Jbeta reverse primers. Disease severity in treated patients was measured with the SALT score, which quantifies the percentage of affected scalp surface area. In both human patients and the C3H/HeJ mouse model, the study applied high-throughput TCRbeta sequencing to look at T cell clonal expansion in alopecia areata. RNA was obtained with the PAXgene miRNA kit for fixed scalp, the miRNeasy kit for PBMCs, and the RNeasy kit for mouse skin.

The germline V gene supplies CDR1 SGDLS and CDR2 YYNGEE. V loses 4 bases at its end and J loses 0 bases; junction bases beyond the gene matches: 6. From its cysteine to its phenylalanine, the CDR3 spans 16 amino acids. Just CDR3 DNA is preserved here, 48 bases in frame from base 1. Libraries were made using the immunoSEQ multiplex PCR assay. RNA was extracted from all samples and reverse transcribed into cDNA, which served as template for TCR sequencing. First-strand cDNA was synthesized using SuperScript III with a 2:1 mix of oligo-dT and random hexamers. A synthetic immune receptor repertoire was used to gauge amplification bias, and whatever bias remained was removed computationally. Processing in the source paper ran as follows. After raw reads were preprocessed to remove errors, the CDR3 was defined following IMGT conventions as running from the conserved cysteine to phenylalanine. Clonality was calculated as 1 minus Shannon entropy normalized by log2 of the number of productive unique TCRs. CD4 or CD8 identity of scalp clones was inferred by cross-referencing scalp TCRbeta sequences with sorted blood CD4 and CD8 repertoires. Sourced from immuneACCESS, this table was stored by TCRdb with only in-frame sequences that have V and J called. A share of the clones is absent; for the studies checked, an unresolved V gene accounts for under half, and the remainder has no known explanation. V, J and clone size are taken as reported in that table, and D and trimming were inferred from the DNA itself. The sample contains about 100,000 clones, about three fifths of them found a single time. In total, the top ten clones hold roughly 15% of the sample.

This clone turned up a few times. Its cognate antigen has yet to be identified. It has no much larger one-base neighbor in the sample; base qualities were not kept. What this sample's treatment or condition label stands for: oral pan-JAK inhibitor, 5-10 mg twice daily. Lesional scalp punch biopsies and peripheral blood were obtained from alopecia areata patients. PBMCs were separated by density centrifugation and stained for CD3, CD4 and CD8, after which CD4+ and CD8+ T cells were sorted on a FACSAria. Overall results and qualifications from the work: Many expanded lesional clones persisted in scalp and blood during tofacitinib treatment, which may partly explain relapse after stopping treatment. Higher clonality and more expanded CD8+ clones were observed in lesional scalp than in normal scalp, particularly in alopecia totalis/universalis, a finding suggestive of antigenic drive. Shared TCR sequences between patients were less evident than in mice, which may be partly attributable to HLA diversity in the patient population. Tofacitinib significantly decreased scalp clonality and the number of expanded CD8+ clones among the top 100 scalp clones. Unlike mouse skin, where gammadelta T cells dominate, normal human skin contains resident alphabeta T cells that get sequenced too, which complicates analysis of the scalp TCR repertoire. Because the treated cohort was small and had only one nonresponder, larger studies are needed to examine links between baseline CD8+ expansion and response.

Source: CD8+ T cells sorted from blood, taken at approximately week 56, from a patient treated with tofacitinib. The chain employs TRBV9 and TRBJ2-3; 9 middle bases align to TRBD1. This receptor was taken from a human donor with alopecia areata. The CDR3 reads CASSIWDRVSTDTQYF. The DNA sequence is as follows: TGTGCCAGCAGCATATGGGACAGGGTTAGCACAGATACGCAGTATTTT.